One sample yielded the 27 T cell receptor beta chains listed below, sequenced in a study of blood T cell repertoires in COVID-19. Using immunoSEQ multiplex PCR, the repertoire was profiled, and TCRdb retains in-frame clones only, with some absent. Here the sample spans about 33,000 clones, more than 70% being singletons. Sequenced: peripheral blood. The receptors originated from a human donor in a cohort sampled during active COVID-19.

The chain is built from TRBV7-3 and TRBJ2-1; possible D gene TRBD2, 6 bases. CDR1 and CDR2 (germline): SGHTA, FQGTGA. Trimming stripped 3 bases from V and 5 bases from J, with 8 bases between. The CDR3 has 13 amino acids. The CDR3 here is CASSFGGNNEQFF. DNA of the CDR3: TGTGCCAGCAGCTTTGGCGGGAACAATGAGCAGTTCTTC.

This clone was observed a few times. This chain links TRBV5-6 with TRBJ1-2, with D hard to call. V was pared by 2 bases and J by 4 bases, with 9 bases between. The CDR3 has 13 amino acids. In germline, CDR1 is SGHDT, CDR2 YYEEEE. CDR3 residues: CASSFSGLYGYTF. DNA for the CDR3: TGTGCCAGCAGCTTTTCTGGGCTCTATGGCTACACCTTC. The variable domain in full, completed from reference TRBV5-6 and TRBJ1-2, reads DAGVTQSPTHLIKTRGQQVTLRCSPKSGHDTVSWYQQALGQGPQFIFQYYEEEERQRGNFPDRFSGHQFPNYSSELNVNALLLGDSALYLCASSFSGLYGYTFGSGTRLTVV.

This rearrangement joins TRBV5-1 to TRBJ2-1, with D unresolved. V was cut by 0 bases and J by 10 bases, with 5 bases left in between. The CDR3 sequence is 11 residues long. Germline loops: CDR1 SGHRS, CDR2 YFSETQ. The CDR3 DNA reads as TGCGCCAGCAGCTTGGATACAGAGCAGTTCTTC. Its protein product is CASSLDTEQFF.

The CDR3 region is CAWSVRRTGGREKLFF. The CDR3 DNA sequence: TGTGCCTGGAGTGTACGGAGGACAGGGGGACGTGAAAAACTGTTTTTT. V is TRBV30 and J is TRBJ1-4, with 10 bases aligning to TRBD1. In germline, CDR1 is GTSNPN, CDR2 SVGIG (reference sequence). The trim removed 0 bases at V and 7 bases at J, leaving 8 bases unmatched. The CDR3 consists of 16 residues.

The V gene is TRBV4-1, the J gene TRBJ2-1; D is possibly TRBD2 (5 bases). The V and J ends lost 3 bases and 4 bases respectively, with 13 bases between them. The CDR3 is 15 amino acids. Germline V lookup: CDR1 MGHRA, CDR2 YSYEKL. The CDR3 protein is CASSHPARGYNEQFF. The DNA for the CDR3 is TGCGCCAGCAGCCATCCTGCACGGGGATACAATGAGCAGTTCTTC.

This clone was found a few times. The chain uses TRBV28 and TRBJ1-5; TRBD1 might be the D (5 bases). Trimming left V 5 bases short and J 0 bases short, with 17 bases between. Germline CDR1 and CDR2: MDHEN and SYDVKM. The CDR3 is 17 amino acids. The CDR3 loop reads CASSLSHGRVSNQPQHF. In DNA, the CDR3 is TGTGCCAGCAGTCTATCCCACGGCAGGGTTAGCAATCAGCCCCAGCATTTT.

CDR3 region: CASSLGDRTGQETQYF. The CDR3 nucleotides read TGTGCCAGCAGCTTAGGGGACAGGACAGGCCAAGAGACCCAGTACTTC. The chain uses TRBV7-9 and TRBJ2-5, with 8 positions matching TRBD1. The CDR3 loop spans 16 amino acids. V trimming: 1 base; J trimming: 1 base; junction bases outside the gene matches: 5. CDR1 is SEHNR and CDR2 is FQNEAQ in the germline V gene (reference sequence).

The chain joins TRBV4-1 to TRBJ2-2; 10 nucleotides match TRBD1. The CDR3 runs 16 residues. Looked up from germline, CDR1 is MGHRA and CDR2 is YSYEKL. V was clipped by 3 bases and J by 0 bases; unmatched bases: 1. CDR3 sequence (DNA): TGCGCCAGCAGCCATGGACAGGGGGCGAACACCGGGGAGCTGTTTTTT. Translating gives CASSHGQGANTGELFF.

This chain uses TRBV12-3 or TRBV12-4 with TRBJ1-1; TRBD1 matches 7 bases. V dropped 4 bases and J dropped 7; count of bases not matched to a gene: 3. The CDR3 runs 12 residues. The CDR3 here is CASSSGTVEAFF. In nucleotides, the CDR3 is TGTGCCAGCAGTTCTGGGACAGTTGAAGCTTTCTTT.

The rearrangement joins TRBV9 to TRBJ1-1; the match to TRBD1 covers 8 bases. Per the germline V gene, CDR1 is SGDLS and CDR2 is YYNGEE. The CDR3 is made up of 17 amino acids. The ends lost 0 bases at V and 5 bases at J; junction bases unmatched: 12. DNA of the CDR3: TGTGCCAGCAGCGTAGATGACAGGGGATTGGGGAGGACTGAAGCTTTCTTT. It is translated as CASSVDDRGLGRTEAFF.

The chain is built from TRBV11-2 and TRBJ2-7; possible D gene TRBD2, 6 bases. Germline V CDR1 and CDR2: SGHAT, FQNNGV. The V end lost 7 bases, the J end lost 3 bases, and 19 bases lay between the germline ends. There are 15 residues in the CDR3. CDR3 nucleotides: TGTGCCAGCATCCATCCGACCGGAGGGAGCTACGAGCAGTACTTC. Translation: CASIHPTGGSYEQYF.

This chain uses TRBV7-2 with TRBJ2-1; D remains ambiguous. CDR1 is SGHTA and CDR2 is FQGNSA in the germline V gene. The ends were cut back, 5 bases at V and 2 bases at J, with 10 bases in the middle. The CDR3 spans 14 residues. The CDR3 region is CASSLLTAYNEQFF. CDR3 coding DNA: TGTGCCAGCAGCCTCCTTACTGCCTACAATGAGCAGTTCTTC.

The chain has TRBV10-3 and TRBJ2-5; the match to TRBD2 covers 12 bases. Losses at the gene ends were 6 bases for V and 7 bases for J; bases not matched to a gene: 9. The CDR3 length is 15 residues. Germline V lookup: CDR1 ENHRY, CDR2 SYGVKD. The chain's CDR3 is CAIRTSGGPVSTQYF. CDR3 DNA: TGTGCCATCAGGACTAGCGGGGGCCCCGTTTCGACCCAGTACTTC.

This sequence joins TRBV20-1 and TRBJ2-3; the match to TRBD2 covers 7 bases. The CDR3 contains 15 residues. The germline gives CDR1 DFQATT, CDR2 SNEGSKA (reference sequence). The V gene end was trimmed by 3 bases and the J gene end by 2 bases; junction bases not matched to a gene: 8. The CDR3 bases are TGCAGTGCTAGTGGGACGGGGGGTTTCACAGATACGCAGTATTTT. The encoded protein is CSASGTGGFTDTQYF.

The chain employs TRBV19 and TRBJ2-2; D remains unclear. Trimming removed 5 bases from V and 5 bases from J, with 9 bases in between. CDR3 length: 13 amino acids. Germline V CDR1 and CDR2: LNHDA, SQIVND (reference sequence). CDR3 nucleotide sequence: TGTGCCAGTAGTCCCTTAGTAACCGGGGAGCTGTTTTTT. Amino acids: CASSPLVTGELFF. Combining the CDR3 with reference TRBV19 and TRBJ2-2 gives the whole variable domain DGGITQSPKYLFRKEGQNVTLSCEQNLNHDAMYWYRQDPGQGLRLIYYSQIVNDFQKGDIAEGYSVSREKKESFPLTVTSAQKNPTAFYLCASSPLVTGELFFGEGSRLTVL.

This chain links TRBV11-2 with TRBJ2-1; TRBD2 matches at 14 bases. Unmatched junction bases numbered 1, after V lost 2 bases and J lost 10 bases. The V gene's germline CDR1 is SGHAT and CDR2 FQNNGV. The length of the CDR3 is 14 residues. The chain's CDR3 is CASSLRLAGGEQFF. The CDR3 DNA reads as TGTGCCAGCAGCTTAAGACTAGCGGGAGGGGAGCAGTTCTTC.

This rearrangement joins TRBV5-1 to TRBJ2-1; 8 bases are shared with TRBD1. The CDR3 spans 16 residues. V trimming: 3 bases; J trimming: 4 bases; junction bases outside the gene matches: 9. Germline V CDR1 and CDR2: SGHRS, YFSETQ. The CDR3 region is CASSWTGSGGYNEQFF. CDR3 DNA: TGCGCCAGCAGCTGGACAGGGTCCGGAGGGTACAATGAGCAGTTCTTC.

The rearrangement uses TRBV28 and TRBJ2-6; D ambiguous. The germline V gene encodes CDR1 MDHEN and CDR2 SYDVKM. The CDR3 is 15 amino acids. V was trimmed by 5 bases and J by 0 bases, leaving 8 bases between them. The CDR3 DNA sequence: TGTGCCAGCAGTCCTATATACTCTGGGGCCAACGTCCTGACTTTC. It translates to CASSPIYSGANVLTF.

The chain is built from TRBV29-1 and TRBJ1-1; 8 nucleotides match TRBD1. Unmatched junction bases numbered 8, after V lost 5 bases and J lost 3 bases. The CDR3 is 14 residues long. Germline V gene sequence: CDR1 SQVTM, CDR2 ANQGSEA. The chain's CDR3 is CSVLPGGGDTEAFF. In nucleotides, the CDR3 is TGCAGCGTTCTCCCAGGGGGCGGGGACACTGAAGCTTTCTTT.

V and J are TRBV27 and TRBJ2-7; 8 bases align to TRBD1. CDR3 size: 13 residues. Germline V CDR1 and CDR2: MNHEY, SMNVEV (reference sequence). V was pared by 3 bases and J by 6 bases, with 4 bases of the junction left unmatched. The CDR3 DNA reads as TGTGCCAGCAGTTTGATAACAGGGGGCGAGCAGTACTTC. It encodes CASSLITGGEQYF.

The genes are TRBV9 and TRBJ1-1; D is possibly TRBD1 (6 bases). The V gene lost 3 bases and the J gene lost 8 bases, with 17 bases spanning the gap. The length of the CDR3 is 14 residues. Looked up from germline, CDR1 is SGDLS and CDR2 is YYNGEE. This CDR3 is CASSGLQGPQEAFF. The CDR3 nucleotides read TGTGCCAGCAGCGGACTACAGGGTCCCCAAGAAGCTTTCTTT.

The chain links TRBV5-6 to TRBJ1-5, with D tentatively TRBD1 (5 bases). CDR3 length equals 15 residues. With 2 bases removed from V and 0 bases from J, the gap between germline ends came to 9 bases. CDR1 is SGHDT and CDR2 is YYEEEE in the germline V gene. CDR3 nucleotides: TGTGCCAGCAGCTTAGCGGGACCTAGCAATCAGCCCCAGCATTTT. Translation: CASSLAGPSNQPQHF.

V usage is TRBV9 and J usage is TRBJ1-2; D ambiguous. The length of the CDR3 is 15 residues. In germline, CDR1 is SGDLS, CDR2 YYNGEE. Deletions cut 2 bases from V and 0 bases from J, with 11 bases between. This chain's CDR3 is CASSVLRGTNYGYTF. CDR3 bases: TGTGCCAGCAGCGTCCTCCGGGGTACTAACTATGGCTACACCTTC.

The gene calls are TRBV14 and TRBJ1-6, with D unclear. Germline loops: CDR1 SGHDN, CDR2 FVKESK. The CDR3 runs 13 residues. Trimming took 4 bases from V and 6 from J, leaving 7 bases between them. CDR3 sequence: CASSPTTNSPLHF. The CDR3 coding sequence is TGTGCCAGCAGCCCGACTACTAATTCACCCCTCCACTTT.

Only a few counts were recorded for this clone. The CDR3 region is CASSLRVNYGYTF. CDR3 nucleotide sequence: TGTGCCAGCAGCTTAAGAGTAAACTATGGCTACACCTTC. The chain couples TRBV11-2 to TRBJ1-2; D not resolved. Deletions cut 2 bases from V and 2 bases from J, with 6 bases between. Germline loops: CDR1 SGHAT, CDR2 FQNNGV. The CDR3 totals 13 residues.

This clone was picked up one time. The CDR3 bases are TGTGCCAGCAGTTTTGGCACCTACGAGCAGTACTTC. This sequence encodes CASSFGTYEQYF. V usage is TRBV28 and J usage is TRBJ2-7; D not certain. CDR3 length equals 12 residues. The V and J ends lost 3 bases and 2 bases respectively, with 5 bases between them. CDR1 and CDR2 (germline): MDHEN, SYDVKM.

V and J are TRBV11-3 and TRBJ2-7; tentatively, D is TRBD1 (6 bases). V was shortened by 3 bases and J by 0 bases, with 9 bases between the two germline ends. The length of the CDR3 is 14 residues. Germline V gene data show CDR1 as SGHNT and CDR2 as YENEEA. The CDR3 nucleotides read TGTGCCAGCAGCTTGAACAGGGACTCCTACGAGCAGTACTTC. Its translation: CASSLNRDSYEQYF.